This entry is about one T cell receptor beta chain. What it binds is unknown. The sample is drawn from a study of CD8+CD57+ T cells in acquired aplastic anemia. Study overall: Yields of DNA that came from sorted CD4+ and CD8+ cells averaged about 3.4 ug. Study results and limitations: Comparison of patients with controls identified twenty-nine shared CD8+ CDR3 sequences.

For sequencing, patients were chosen who had shown expansion of CD8+CD57+ cells by flow cytometry. The enrolled patients all had severe acquired aplastic anemia. In germline, CDR1 is GTSNPN, CDR2 SVGIG (reference sequence). The CDR3 is made up of 14 amino acids. The ends were cut back, 0 bases at V and 1 base at J, with 9 bases in the middle. Genomic DNA templated the TCR beta VDJ and CDR3 profiling. TCRdb recomputed calls from the reads with MiXCR, one row per CDR3 protein. The table has just over 450,000 distinct CDR3 sequences, about a third seen once. This sequence originates from a human donor with aplastic anemia. The chain uses TRBV30 and TRBJ1-2; unclear D gene. What was sequenced was sorted CD4+, CD8+, or CD8+CD57+ T cells (not recorded which) from PBMCs. DNA of the CDR3: TGTGCCTGGAGTGTATTCTCCCTTAACTATGGCTACACCTTC. Its translation is CAWSVFSLNYGYTF.